This record looks at one TCR beta chain sequence and its context. Antigen specificity is unknown. The CDR3 is made up of 14 amino acids. The junction had 8 bases not matched to a gene; V was cut back by 7 bases and J by 3 bases. Germline CDR1 reads MNHNS; CDR2 reads SASEGT. This specimen comes from a study of graft-versus-host responses after intestinal transplantation. Study in general: The whole recipient group had anti-thymocyte globulin induction followed by tacrolimus and steroids for around three years. Overall study findings and caveats: Present in recipient marrow, GvH clones included some that appeared first in ileum or blood.

Only in-frame clones appear in the TCRdb table, and some are missing; sequencing was by immunoSEQ multiplex PCR. The profile shows about 80,000 clones, about 90% of them singletons. Sequenced here: PBMCs, sampled 98 days after intestinal transplantation. The J gene is TRBJ1-1, the V gene TRBV6-1; 7 bases match TRBD1. This TCR was sampled from a human patient who received an intestinal transplant, so some T cells may come from the graft donor. The CDR3 DNA sequence: TGTGCCAGCAATCCTACAGGGGAGGACACTGAAGCTTTCTTT. Its translation: CASNPTGEDTEAFF.